This T cell receptor (beta chain) was captured by sequencing in a study of OX40 agonist ivuxolimab in advanced cancers. Overall study context: Cohort: 82.7% men, mean age 60, aged roughly 20 to 79.

The CDR3 consists of 15 residues. The V segment lost 3 bases and the J segment 5 bases; nucleotides outside the gene matches: 6. The germline V gene has CDR1 MGHRA and CDR2 YSYEKL. Repertoires were generated with immunoSEQ multiplex PCR, while TCRdb's copy carries only in-frame clones and drops some. The sample contains approximately 70,000 clones, 75% to 85% of which appear only once. The receptor was isolated from an adult with an advanced solid tumor such as melanoma, head and neck, liver or kidney cancer. Material: CD4+ or CD8+ T cells sorted from blood, obtained in a trial of the OX40 agonist ivuxolimab. The chain joins TRBV4-1 to TRBJ2-5; the match to TRBD1 covers 10 bases. The CDR3 loop is CASSHPGQGGETQYF. In DNA, the CDR3 is TGCGCCAGCAGCCATCCCGGACAGGGGGGGGAGACCCAGTACTTC.